A single sample gave rise to the 10 T cell receptor beta chains below, sequenced in a study of CD8+CD57+ T cells in acquired aplastic anemia. Investigators profiled TCR beta VDJ and CDR3 from genomic DNA template. TCRdb redid the calling of the reads with MiXCR, one entry per CDR3 protein. The sample lists 90,000 to 130,000 distinct CDR3 sequences; 40% to 60% were seen once. The sequencing input was sorted CD4+, CD8+, or CD8+CD57+ T cells (not recorded which) from PBMCs. The receptors derive from a human donor in good health, serving as a control.

This clonotype showed up just a few times. This chain connects TRBV10-2 to TRBJ2-1; 7 bases map to TRBD2. CDR1 and CDR2 (germline): WSHSY, SAAADI. V trimming: 5 bases; J trimming: 3 bases; junction bases outside the gene matches: 13. This CDR3 comprises 17 residues. The CDR3 reads CASSSHWLADGYNEQFF. The CDR3 DNA follows: TGCGCCAGCAGTAGTCACTGGCTAGCGGACGGCTACAATGAGCAGTTCTTC.

Turning to this clonotype: This likely comes from a read error, as the CDR3 has no conserved phenylalanine or tryptophan at its end. The V call is TRBV25-1, the J call TRBJ1-5; 7 bases agree with TRBD1. Germline-derived CDR1 and CDR2 are MGHDK and SYGVNS. The CDR3 is 14 amino acids. V gave up 4 bases and J gave up 3 bases; unmatched junction bases: 3. The CDR3 region is CASSADRVNQPQHL. The DNA for the CDR3 is TGTGCCAGCAGTGCCGACAGGGTCAATCAGCCCCAGCATCTT.

This clonotype was picked up a small number of times. The genes are TRBV2 and TRBJ1-1; 8 bases map to TRBD1. CDR1 and CDR2 from the germline V gene are SNHLY and FYNNEI. With V trimmed by 8 bases and J by 0 bases, 8 bases remained unmatched. CDR3 length: 15 residues. This CDR3 is CASGSQGGMNTEAFF. The CDR3 nucleotides are TGTGCCAGCGGTTCACAGGGGGGTATGAACACTGAAGCTTTCTTT.

The gene calls are TRBV19 and TRBJ2-5; 16 nucleotides match TRBD2. This CDR3 is 15 amino acids long. Germline lookup yields CDR1 LNHDA and CDR2 SQIVND (reference sequence). The trim removed 8 bases at V and 5 bases at J, leaving 5 bases unmatched. The CDR3 region has the DNA TGTGCCAGTCGGGGACTAGCGGGGGGGCTGGAGACCCAGTACTTC. Its protein is CASRGLAGGLETQYF.

This clonotype was observed many times. V gene TRBV29-1 combines with J gene TRBJ2-1; 7 nucleotides line up with TRBD1. J gave up 4 bases and V 1 base, and 4 bases lay outside the gene matches. The CDR3 is made up of 14 amino acids. Germline V CDR1 and CDR2: SQVTM, ANQGSEA. The CDR3 coding sequence is TGCAGCGTTGAAGGGACAGGAGTATACAATGAGCAGTTCTTC. Its protein is CSVEGTGVYNEQFF.

The genes are TRBV5-3 and TRBJ1-1, with D tentatively TRBD1 (6 bases). TRBV5-3 is an ORF, with its function uncertain. V shed 9 bases and J shed 2 bases, with 14 bases lying between them. The CDR3 has 13 amino acids. This CDR3 reads CANSSGHNTEAFF. For the CDR3, the DNA is TGTGCCAACAGCTCGGGACACAACACTGAAGCTTTCTTT.

The J gene is TRBJ1-1, the V gene TRBV6-5; the D gene is possibly TRBD1 (5 bases). Germline values: CDR1 MNHEY, CDR2 SVGAGI. CDR3 length: 13 amino acids. V lost 4 bases, J lost 5 bases, and 11 bases lay in between. The CDR3 reads CASSSGPATEAFF. CDR3 DNA sequence: TGTGCCAGCAGTTCGGGGCCCGCGACTGAAGCTTTCTTT.

This clonotype has at least ten counts. The chain employs TRBV6-4 and TRBJ2-1; 8 bases align to TRBD2. This CDR3 contains 13 residues. V trimming: 6 bases; J trimming: 5 bases; junction bases outside the gene matches: 3. Germline V lookup: CDR1 MRHNA, CDR2 SNTAGT. The CDR3 reads CASSGGAHNEQFF. Written as DNA, the CDR3 is TGTGCCAGCAGCGGGGGGGCCCACAATGAGCAGTTCTTC.

This clonotype appeared many times. The chain couples TRBV4-3 to TRBJ2-7, with 12 bases lining up with TRBD2. V dropped 3 bases and J dropped 5; count of bases not matched to a gene: 5. Germline values: CDR1 LGHNA, CDR2 YSLEER. This CDR3 comprises 15 residues. The CDR3 DNA sequence: TGCGCCAGCAGCCAGCTAGCGGGGGGGCTTGACGAGCAGTACTTC. Translating gives CASSQLAGGLDEQYF.

This clonotype was counted many times. CDR3 nucleotide sequence: TGTGCCAGCAGCTCGGTCAACGGGGTGAACACTGAAGCTTTCTTT. Its translation: CASSSVNGVNTEAFF. The chain is built from TRBV7-6 and TRBJ1-1; no reliable D call. The CDR3 length is 15 residues. With 4 bases removed from V and 0 bases from J, the gap between germline ends came to 12 bases. Germline loops: CDR1 SGHVS, CDR2 FNYEAQ.